Described below is a single T cell receptor beta chain sequence and its context. One entry per CDR3 protein, called by TCRdb with MiXCR from the 5' RACE reads. This sample has 300,000 to 350,000 distinct CDR3 sequences; 10% to 15% occur once, and the top ten carry 7.2%. The data stem from a study of identical twins. In addition, the sample was reused for a study of yellow fever vaccine responses in identical twins.

The TCR originated in a woman younger than 30 in good health. The specimen sequenced was CD8+ T cells sorted from blood.

The CDR3 spells CASSWQGADTQYF. Written as DNA, the CDR3 is TGCGCCAGCAGTTGGCAGGGGGCAGATACGCAGTATTTT. This rearrangement joins TRBV10-2 to TRBJ2-3; TRBD1 matches at 7 bases. This CDR3 has 13 amino acids. The germline V gene has CDR1 WSHSY and CDR2 SAAADI. V was pared by 5 bases and J by 4 bases, with 3 bases of the junction left unmatched.